The T cell receptor beta chain under discussion was sequenced for a study of T cells in tuberculosis. CDR3 size: 18 residues. Trimming removed 2 bases from V and 1 base from J; junction bases left unmatched: 11. From germline, CDR1 is SGHTA and CDR2 FQGTGA. Only in-frame clones appear in the TCRdb table, and some are missing; sequencing was by immunoSEQ multiplex PCR. The sample yields more than 35,000 clones, 90% to 95% seen once. The origin of this receptor is a donor aged 10-29 years with latent tuberculosis or without tuberculosis infection. Some clones in this sample may be carry-over from other donors' samples. This chain uses TRBV7-3 with TRBJ2-1, with 7 bases lining up with TRBD2. Sequenced sample: PBMCs. In DNA form, the CDR3 reads TGTGCCAGCAGCTTACGCTCGACTAGCAGTAGTTCCTACAATGAGCAGTTCTTC. It encodes CASSLRSTSSSSYNEQFF. Full variable domain (outside the CDR3, taken from reference TRBV7-3 and TRBJ2-1): GAGVSQTPSNKVTEKGKYVELRCDPISGHTALYWYRQSLGQGPEFLIYFQGTGAADDSGLPNDRFFAVRPEGSVSTLKIQRTERGDSAVYLCASSLRSTSSSSYNEQFFGPGTRLTVL.